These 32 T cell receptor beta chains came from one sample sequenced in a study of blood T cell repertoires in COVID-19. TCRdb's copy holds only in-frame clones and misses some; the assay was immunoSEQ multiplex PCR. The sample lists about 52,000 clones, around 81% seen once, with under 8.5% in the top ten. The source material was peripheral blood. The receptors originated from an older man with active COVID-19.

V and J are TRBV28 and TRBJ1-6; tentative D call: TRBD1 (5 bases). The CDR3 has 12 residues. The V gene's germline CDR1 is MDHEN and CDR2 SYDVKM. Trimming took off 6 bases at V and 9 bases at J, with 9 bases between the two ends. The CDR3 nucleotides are TGTGCCAGCAGAAGACAGACTTCACCCCTCCACTTT. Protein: CASRRQTSPLHF.

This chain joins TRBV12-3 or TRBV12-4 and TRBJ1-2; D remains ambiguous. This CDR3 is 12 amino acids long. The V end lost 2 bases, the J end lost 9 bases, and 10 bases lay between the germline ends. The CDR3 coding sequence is TGTGCCAGCAGTTTAAGCGTCAGAAGCTACACCTTC. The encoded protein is CASSLSVRSYTF.

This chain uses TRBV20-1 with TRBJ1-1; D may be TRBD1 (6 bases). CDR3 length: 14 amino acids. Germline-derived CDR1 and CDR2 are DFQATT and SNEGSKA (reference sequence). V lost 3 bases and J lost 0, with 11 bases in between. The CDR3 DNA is TGCAGTGCTAGTTCAGGGGCGCTGAACACTGAAGCTTTCTTT. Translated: CSASSGALNTEAFF.

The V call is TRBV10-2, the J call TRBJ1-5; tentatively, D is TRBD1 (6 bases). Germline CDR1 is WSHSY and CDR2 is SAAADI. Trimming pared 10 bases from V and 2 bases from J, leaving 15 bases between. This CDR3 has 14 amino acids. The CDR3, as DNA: TGCGCCACCGCGGGGGCAGGGGGCAATCAGCCCCAGCATTTT. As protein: CATAGAGGNQPQHF.

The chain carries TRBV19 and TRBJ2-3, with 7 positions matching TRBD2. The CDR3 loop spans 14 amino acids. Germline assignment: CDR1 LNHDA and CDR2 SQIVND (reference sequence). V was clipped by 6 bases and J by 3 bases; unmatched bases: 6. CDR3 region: CASRPGTTTDTQYF. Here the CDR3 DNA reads TGTGCCAGTAGACCCGGGACTACTACAGATACGCAGTATTTT.

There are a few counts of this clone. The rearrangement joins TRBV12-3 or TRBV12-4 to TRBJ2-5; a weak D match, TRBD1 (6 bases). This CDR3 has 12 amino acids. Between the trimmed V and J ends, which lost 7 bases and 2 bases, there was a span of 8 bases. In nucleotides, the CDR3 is TGTGCCAGCACCCAGGGGCAAGAGACCCAGTACTTC. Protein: CASTQGQETQYF.

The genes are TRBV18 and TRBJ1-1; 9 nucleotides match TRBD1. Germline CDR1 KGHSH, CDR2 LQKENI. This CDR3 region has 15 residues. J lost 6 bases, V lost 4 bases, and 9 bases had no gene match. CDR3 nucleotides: TGTGCCAGCTCACAACGACAGGGGGGGGCCGCTGAAGCTTTCTTT. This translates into CASSQRQGGAAEAFF.

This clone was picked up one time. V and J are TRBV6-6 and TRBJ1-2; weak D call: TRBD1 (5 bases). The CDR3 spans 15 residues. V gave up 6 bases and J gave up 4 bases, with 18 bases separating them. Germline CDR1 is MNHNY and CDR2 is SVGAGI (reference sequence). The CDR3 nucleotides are TGTGCCAGCAGCTCGGGGACGGGGGGTTTCTATGGCTACACCTTC. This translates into CASSSGTGGFYGYTF.

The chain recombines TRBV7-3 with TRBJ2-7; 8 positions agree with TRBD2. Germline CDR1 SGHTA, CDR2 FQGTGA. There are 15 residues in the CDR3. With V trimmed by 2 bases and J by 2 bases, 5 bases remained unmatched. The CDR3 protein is CASSLGAGGPYEQYF. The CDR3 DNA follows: TGTGCCAGCAGCTTAGGGGCGGGGGGTCCCTACGAGCAGTACTTC.

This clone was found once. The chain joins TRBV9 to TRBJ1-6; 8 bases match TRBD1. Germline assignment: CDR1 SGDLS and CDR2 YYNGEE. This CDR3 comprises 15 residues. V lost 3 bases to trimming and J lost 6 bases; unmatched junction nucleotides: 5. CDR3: CASSAGGVGNSPLHF. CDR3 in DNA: TGTGCCAGCAGCGCAGGGGGCGTGGGTAATTCACCCCTCCACTTT.

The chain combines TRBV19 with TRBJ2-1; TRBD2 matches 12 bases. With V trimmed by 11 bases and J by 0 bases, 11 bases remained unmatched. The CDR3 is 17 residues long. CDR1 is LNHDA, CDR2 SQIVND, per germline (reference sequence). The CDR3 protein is CAVKGRLAGDSYNEQFF. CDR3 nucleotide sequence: TGTGCCGTTAAAGGGAGACTAGCGGGGGACTCCTACAATGAGCAGTTCTTC.

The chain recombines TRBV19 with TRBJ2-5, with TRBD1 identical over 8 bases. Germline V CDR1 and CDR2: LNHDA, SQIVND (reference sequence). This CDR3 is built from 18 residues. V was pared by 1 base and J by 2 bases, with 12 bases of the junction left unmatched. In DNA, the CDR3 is TGTGCCAGTAGTATAGCATTAGACAGGGGATTATCTCAAGAGACCCAGTACTTC. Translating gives CASSIALDRGLSQETQYF. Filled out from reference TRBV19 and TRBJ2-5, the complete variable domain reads DGGITQSPKYLFRKEGQNVTLSCEQNLNHDAMYWYRQDPGQGLRLIYYSQIVNDFQKGDIAEGYSVSREKKESFPLTVTSAQKNPTAFYLCASSIALDRGLSQETQYFGPGTRLLVL.

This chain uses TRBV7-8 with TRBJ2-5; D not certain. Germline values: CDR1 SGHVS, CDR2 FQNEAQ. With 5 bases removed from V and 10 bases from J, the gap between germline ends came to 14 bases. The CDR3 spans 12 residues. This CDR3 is CASSPADEDQYF. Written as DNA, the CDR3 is TGTGCCAGCAGCCCCGCTGATGAGGACCAGTACTTC.

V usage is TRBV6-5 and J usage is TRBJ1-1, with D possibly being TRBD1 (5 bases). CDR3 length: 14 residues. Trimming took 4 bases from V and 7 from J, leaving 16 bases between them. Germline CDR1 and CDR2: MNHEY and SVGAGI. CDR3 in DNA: TGTGCCAGCAGTTTCAGGGATCTCAGTGGTGAAGCTTTCTTT. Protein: CASSFRDLSGEAFF.

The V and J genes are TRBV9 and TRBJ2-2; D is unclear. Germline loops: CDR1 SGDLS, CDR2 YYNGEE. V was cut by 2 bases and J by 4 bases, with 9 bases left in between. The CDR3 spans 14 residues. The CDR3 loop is CASSVSVSTGELFF. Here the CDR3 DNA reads TGTGCCAGCAGCGTTTCAGTCAGCACCGGGGAGCTGTTTTTT.

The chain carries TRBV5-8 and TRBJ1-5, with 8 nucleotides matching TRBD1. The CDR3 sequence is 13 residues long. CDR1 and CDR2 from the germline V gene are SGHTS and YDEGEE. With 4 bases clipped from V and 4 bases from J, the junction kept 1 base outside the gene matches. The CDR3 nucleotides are TGTGCCAGCAGCGGACAGGGTAATCAGCCCCAGCATTTT. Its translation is CASSGQGNQPQHF.

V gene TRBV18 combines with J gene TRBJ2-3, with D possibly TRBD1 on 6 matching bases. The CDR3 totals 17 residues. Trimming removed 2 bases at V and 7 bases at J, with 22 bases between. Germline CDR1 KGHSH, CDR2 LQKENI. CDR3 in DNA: TGTGCCAGCTCACCAGCAGCTGACAGGTGGAATCTAAATACGCAGTATTTT. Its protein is CASSPAADRWNLNTQYF.

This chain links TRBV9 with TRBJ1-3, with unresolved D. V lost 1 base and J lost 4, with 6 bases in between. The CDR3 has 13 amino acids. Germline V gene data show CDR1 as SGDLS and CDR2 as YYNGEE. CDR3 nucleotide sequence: TGTGCCAGCAGCGTAAGCCCCGGAAACACCATATATTTT. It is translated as CASSVSPGNTIYF.

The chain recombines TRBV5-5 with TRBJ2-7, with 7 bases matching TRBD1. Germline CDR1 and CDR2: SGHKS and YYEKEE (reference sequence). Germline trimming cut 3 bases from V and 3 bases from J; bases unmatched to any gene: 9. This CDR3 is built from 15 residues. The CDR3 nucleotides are TGTGCCAGCAGCTGGGCCGGACAGGTGAACTACGAGCAGTACTTC. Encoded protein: CASSWAGQVNYEQYF.

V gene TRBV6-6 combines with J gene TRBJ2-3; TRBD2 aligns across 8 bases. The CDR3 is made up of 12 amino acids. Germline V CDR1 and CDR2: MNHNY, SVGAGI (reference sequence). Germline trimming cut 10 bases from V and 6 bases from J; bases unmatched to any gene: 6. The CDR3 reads CATGGPGDTQYF. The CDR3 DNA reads TGTGCCACGGGGGGGCCCGGTGATACGCAGTATTTT.

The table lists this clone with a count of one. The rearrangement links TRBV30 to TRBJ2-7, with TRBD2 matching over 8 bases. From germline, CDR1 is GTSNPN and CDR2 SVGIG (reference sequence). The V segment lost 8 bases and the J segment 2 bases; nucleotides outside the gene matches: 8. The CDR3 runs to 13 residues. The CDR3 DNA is TGTGCCCGATCGGGGGGGACCCCCTACGAGCAGTACTTC. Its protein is CARSGGTPYEQYF.

CDR3 in amino acids: CASSYRRDSPLHF. The CDR3 DNA sequence: TGTGCCAGCAGTTACAGGAGAGATTCACCCCTCCACTTT. V and J are TRBV6-5 and TRBJ1-6, with D unclear. V lost 2 bases, J lost 8 bases, and 7 bases lay in between. Germline loops: CDR1 MNHEY, CDR2 SVGAGI. This CDR3 is 13 amino acids long.

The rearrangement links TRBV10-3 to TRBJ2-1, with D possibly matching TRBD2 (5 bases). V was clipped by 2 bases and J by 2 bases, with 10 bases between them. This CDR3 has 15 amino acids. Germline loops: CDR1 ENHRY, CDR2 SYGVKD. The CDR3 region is CAISEAEEPYNEQFF. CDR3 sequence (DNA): TGTGCCATCAGTGAGGCGGAGGAACCCTACAATGAGCAGTTCTTC.

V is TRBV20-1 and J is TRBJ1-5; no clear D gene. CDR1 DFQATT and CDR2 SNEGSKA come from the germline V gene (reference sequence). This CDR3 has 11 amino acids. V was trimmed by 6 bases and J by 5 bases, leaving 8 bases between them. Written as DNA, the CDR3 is TGCAGTGCCCGGGAGGATCAGCCCCAGCATTTT. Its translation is CSAREDQPQHF.

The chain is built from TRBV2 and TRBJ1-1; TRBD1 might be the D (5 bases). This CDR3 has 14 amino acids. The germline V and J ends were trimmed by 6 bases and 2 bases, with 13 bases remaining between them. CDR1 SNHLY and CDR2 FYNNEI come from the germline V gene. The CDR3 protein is CASSLRQRNTEAFF. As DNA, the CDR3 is TGTGCCAGCAGCCTGAGACAGAGAAACACTGAAGCTTTCTTT. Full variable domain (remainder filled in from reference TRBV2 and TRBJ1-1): EPEVTQTPSHQVTQMGQEVILRCVPISNHLYFYWYRQILGQKVEFLVSFYNNEISEKSEIFDDQFSVERPDGSNFTLKIRSTKLEDSAMYFCASSLRQRNTEAFFGQGTRLTVV.

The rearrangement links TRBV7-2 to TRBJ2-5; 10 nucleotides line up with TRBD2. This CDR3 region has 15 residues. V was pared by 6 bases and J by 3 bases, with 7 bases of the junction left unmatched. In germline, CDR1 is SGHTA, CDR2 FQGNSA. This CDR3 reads CASRPATSGEETQYF. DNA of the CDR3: TGTGCCAGCAGACCAGCCACTAGCGGGGAAGAGACCCAGTACTTC.

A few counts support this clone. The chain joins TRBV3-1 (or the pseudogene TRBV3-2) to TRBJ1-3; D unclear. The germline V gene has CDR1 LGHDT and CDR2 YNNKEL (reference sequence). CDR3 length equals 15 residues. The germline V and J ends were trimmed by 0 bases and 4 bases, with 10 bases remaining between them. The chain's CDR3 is CASSQDTVEGNTIYF. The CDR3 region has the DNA TGTGCCAGCAGCCAAGATACAGTGGAAGGAAACACCATATATTTT.

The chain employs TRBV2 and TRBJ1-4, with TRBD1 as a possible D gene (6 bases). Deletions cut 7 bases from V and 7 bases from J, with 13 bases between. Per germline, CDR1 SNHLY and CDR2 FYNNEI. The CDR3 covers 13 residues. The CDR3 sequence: CASITGKGEKLFF. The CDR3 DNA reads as TGTGCCAGCATTACAGGGAAAGGTGAAAAACTGTTTTTT.

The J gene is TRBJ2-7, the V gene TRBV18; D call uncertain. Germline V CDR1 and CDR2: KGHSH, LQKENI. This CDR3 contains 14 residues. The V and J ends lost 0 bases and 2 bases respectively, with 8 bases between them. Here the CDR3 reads CASSPPANPYEQYF. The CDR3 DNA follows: TGTGCCAGCTCACCACCGGCCAACCCCTACGAGCAGTACTTC.

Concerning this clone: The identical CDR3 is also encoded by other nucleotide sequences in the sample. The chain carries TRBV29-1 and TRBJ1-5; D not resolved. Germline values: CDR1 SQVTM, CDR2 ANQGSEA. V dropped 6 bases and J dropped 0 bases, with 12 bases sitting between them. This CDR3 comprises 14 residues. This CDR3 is CSVASSDSNQPQHF. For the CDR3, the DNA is TGCAGCGTCGCATCCAGTGATAGCAATCAGCCCCAGCATTTT.

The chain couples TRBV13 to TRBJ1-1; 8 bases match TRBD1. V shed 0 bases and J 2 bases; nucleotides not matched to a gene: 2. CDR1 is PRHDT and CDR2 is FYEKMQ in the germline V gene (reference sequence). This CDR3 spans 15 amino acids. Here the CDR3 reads CASSLGGTGNTEAFF. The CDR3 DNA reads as TGTGCCAGCAGCTTAGGAGGGACAGGTAACACTGAAGCTTTCTTT.

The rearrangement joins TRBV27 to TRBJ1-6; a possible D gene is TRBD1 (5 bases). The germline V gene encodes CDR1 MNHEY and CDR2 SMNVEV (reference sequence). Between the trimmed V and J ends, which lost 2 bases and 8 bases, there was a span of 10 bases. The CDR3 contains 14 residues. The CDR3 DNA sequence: TGTGCCAGCAGTTTACAGGGACTATATTCACCCCTCCACTTT. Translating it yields CASSLQGLYSPLHF.